This T cell receptor beta chain was sequenced during a study of cytomegalovirus exposure and HLA in healthy donors. This clone was detected only a few times. V lost 6 bases, J lost 1 base, and 13 bases stayed unmatched. Germline CDR1 reads SGHDT; CDR2 reads YYEEEE. This CDR3 spans 18 amino acids. The PCR had 60 Vbeta and 13 Jbeta primers. Libraries were prepared by immunoSEQ multiplex PCR; TCRdb keeps only in-frame clonotypes and omits some of them. The sample records 100,000 or so clones, roughly an eighth being singletons. The donors (healthy individuals) were bone marrow donors. This chain joins TRBV5-6 and TRBJ2-6; 7 bases align to TRBD1. This clonotype originated in a man aged 35 to 55 in good health and CMV-seropositive. Sequencing was carried out using PBMCs. The CDR3 nucleotides read TGTGCCAGCACCCATTGGGGGACCAGGGGGTCTGGGGCCAACGTCCTGACTTTC. Translated: CASTHWGTRGSGANVLTF.